Below, 14 T cell receptor beta chains from the same sample are listed, as sequenced in a study of EBV T-cell therapy then PD-1 blockade in nasopharyngeal carcinoma. The treatment: AdE1-LMPpoly-expanded autologous EBV-specific T-cell therapy followed by anti-PD-1 nivolumab. No antigen has been identified for these receptors. Assay used: immunoSEQ multiplex PCR; TCRdb lists only in-frame clones, some missing. The sample lists some 20,000 clones, approximately 87% occurring once. Specimen: CD8+ T cells from blood, collected around day 60 from a patient whose treatment included autologous EBV-specific T cells and nivolumab. These receptors were taken from a man between 40 and 49 years old with nasopharyngeal carcinoma.

This chain links TRBV2 with TRBJ1-2; a weak D match, TRBD1 (5 bases). Trimming took off 4 bases at V and 0 bases at J, with 9 bases between the two ends. The V gene's germline CDR1 is SNHLY and CDR2 FYNNEI. The CDR3 sequence is 14 residues long. CDR3 DNA: TGTGCCAGCAGTGGACCGGGACCTAACTATGGCTACACCTTC. Amino acids: CASSGPGPNYGYTF.

The V call is TRBV19, the J call TRBJ2-1; TRBD2 aligns across 11 bases. After removal of 5 bases from V and 6 bases from J, the junction contained 9 bases not matched to a gene. CDR3 length: 16 residues. Germline values: CDR1 LNHDA, CDR2 SQIVND (reference sequence). CDR3: CASSSRETSGVNEQFF. In DNA form, the CDR3 reads TGTGCCAGTAGTTCACGGGAGACTAGCGGGGTCAATGAGCAGTTCTTC. The full variable domain, completed using reference TRBV19 and TRBJ2-1, is DGGITQSPKYLFRKEGQNVTLSCEQNLNHDAMYWYRQDPGQGLRLIYYSQIVNDFQKGDIAEGYSVSREKKESFPLTVTSAQKNPTAFYLCASSSRETSGVNEQFFGPGTRLTVL.

The chain couples TRBV9 to TRBJ1-1; 7 bases line up with TRBD1. CDR1 and CDR2 (germline): SGDLS, YYNGEE. The CDR3 has 13 amino acids. After removal of 4 bases from V and 8 bases from J, the junction contained 8 bases not matched to a gene. The chain's CDR3 is CASSPGQASEAFF. CDR3 nucleotide sequence: TGTGCCAGCAGCCCTGGACAGGCAAGCGAAGCTTTCTTT.

The chain uses TRBV27 and TRBJ2-5; D is tentatively TRBD1 or TRBD2 (5 bases each). With 5 bases removed from V and 3 bases from J, the gap between germline ends came to 10 bases. This CDR3 is 13 amino acids long. Germline lookup yields CDR1 MNHEY and CDR2 SMNVEV (reference sequence). This CDR3 reads CASSPGTEETQYF. The CDR3 DNA follows: TGTGCCAGCAGTCCCGGGACCGAAGAGACCCAGTACTTC.

The gene calls are TRBV29-1 and TRBJ2-7; 9 bases are a match to TRBD1. V was clipped by 0 bases and J by 3 bases; unmatched bases: 0. This CDR3 spans 13 amino acids. CDR1 is SQVTM, CDR2 ANQGSEA, per germline. The CDR3 region is CSVEEGQGYEQYF. In DNA form, the CDR3 reads TGCAGCGTTGAAGAGGGACAGGGCTACGAGCAGTACTTC.

The rearrangement links TRBV28 to TRBJ1-5; 8 bases fit TRBD1. The CDR3 has 15 residues. CDR1 MDHEN and CDR2 SYDVKM come from the germline V gene. V was pared by 9 bases and J by 6 bases, with 13 bases of the junction left unmatched. CDR3: CASLEPGGAGQPQHF. The CDR3 nucleotides are TGTGCCAGTTTAGAACCAGGGGGCGCGGGTCAGCCCCAGCATTTT.

This chain joins TRBV14 and TRBJ1-2; no reliable D call. CDR3 length: 12 amino acids. The V end lost 0 bases, the J end lost 8 bases, and 7 bases lay between the germline ends. The V gene's germline CDR1 is SGHDN and CDR2 FVKESK. CDR3 in DNA: TGTGCCAGCAGCCAAGAGCCCTGGGGCTACACCTTC. Protein: CASSQEPWGYTF.

The V call is TRBV4-3, the J call TRBJ2-7; no clear D gene. The CDR3 spans 12 residues. V lost 4 bases, J lost 6 bases, and 10 bases lay in between. Per the germline V gene, CDR1 is LGHNA and CDR2 is YSLEER. CDR3 in amino acids: CASSPPWGEQYF. The CDR3 DNA follows: TGCGCCAGCAGCCCACCTTGGGGCGAGCAGTACTTC.

V gene TRBV2 combines with J gene TRBJ2-5; 10 bases line up with TRBD2. Per the germline V gene, CDR1 is SNHLY and CDR2 is FYNNEI. The V and J ends lost 3 bases and 0 bases, in that order; junction bases with no gene match: 4. The CDR3 extends over 16 amino acids. The CDR3 DNA follows: TGTGCCAGCAGTGAGATCACTAGCGGGGACCAAGAGACCCAGTACTTC. Its translation is CASSEITSGDQETQYF.

The chain is built from TRBV7-2 and TRBJ1-2; a weak D match, TRBD1 (5 bases). There are 15 residues in the CDR3. Trimming shortened V by 5 bases and J by 0 bases, and 13 bases separated the two germline ends. CDR1 is SGHTA and CDR2 is FQGNSA in the germline V gene. The chain's CDR3 is CASSVFGGANYGYTF. The CDR3 DNA reads TGTGCCAGCAGCGTCTTCGGGGGGGCTAACTATGGCTACACCTTC.

J is TRBJ1-6 and V is TRBV28; TRBD1 agrees at 7 bases. The CDR3 spans 18 residues. The V gene's germline CDR1 is MDHEN and CDR2 SYDVKM. Unmatched junction bases numbered 16, after V lost 5 bases and J lost 6 bases. The CDR3 DNA reads as TGTGCCAGCAGTACACTGCTTACAGGGGCCCATCGTAATTCACCCCTCCACTTT. Encoded protein: CASSTLLTGAHRNSPLHF.

The genes are TRBV19 and TRBJ2-1, with unresolved D. CDR3 length: 15 amino acids. Trimming cost V 0 bases and J 6 bases, with 12 bases left between them. CDR1 is LNHDA, CDR2 SQIVND, per germline (reference sequence). The chain's CDR3 is CASSIDQASFNEQFF. The CDR3 coding sequence is TGTGCCAGTAGTATAGATCAGGCCAGTTTCAATGAGCAGTTCTTC.

The V call is TRBV2, the J call TRBJ2-2, with D maybe TRBD1 (6 bases). The CDR3 is made up of 15 amino acids. Trimming took 5 bases from V and 6 from J, leaving 16 bases between them. CDR1 SNHLY and CDR2 FYNNEI come from the germline V gene. In DNA, the CDR3 is TGTGCCAGCAGTAAGGGACATGTCGCTCCCGGGGAGCTGTTTTTT. Protein: CASSKGHVAPGELFF. The complete variable domain, with remaining parts taken from reference TRBV2 and TRBJ2-2, reads EPEVTQTPSHQVTQMGQEVILRCVPISNHLYFYWYRQILGQKVEFLVSFYNNEISEKSEIFDDQFSVERPDGSNFTLKIRSTKLEDSAMYFCASSKGHVAPGELFFGEGSRLTVL.

The gene calls are TRBV7-9 and TRBJ2-5; the match to TRBD1 covers 7 bases. V lost 1 base and J lost 1; bases outside the gene matches: 3. This CDR3 has 15 amino acids. CDR1 is SEHNR and CDR2 is FQNEAQ in the germline V gene (reference sequence). This chain's CDR3 is CASSLGGQSQETQYF. CDR3 sequence (DNA): TGTGCCAGCAGCTTAGGGGGACAGTCCCAAGAGACCCAGTACTTC.